Presented here are 32 T cell receptor beta chains from one specimen sequenced in a study of T cell responses to AZD1222 COVID-19 vaccine. The table came from immunoSEQ multiplex PCR; TCRdb's copy has only in-frame clones and leaves some out. The sample lists around 100,000 clones, about 89% occurring once. Sequences were derived from peripheral blood, sampled 28 days after the second dose of the MenACWY control vaccine. These receptors all stem from an adult who received the MenACWY meningococcal vaccine as a control.

The chain recombines TRBV5-4 with TRBJ2-3; TRBD2 agrees at 10 bases. The germline CDR1 and CDR2 sequences are SGHNT and YYREEE (reference sequence). With 3 bases clipped from V and 6 bases from J, the junction kept 7 bases outside the gene matches. The CDR3 loop spans 15 amino acids. Here the CDR3 reads CASSSLAGGRDTQYF. In nucleotides, the CDR3 is TGTGCCAGCAGCTCCTTAGCGGGGGGCAGGGATACGCAGTATTTT.

This clone was observed a single time. The gene calls are TRBV24-1 and TRBJ2-3, with TRBD1 identical over 8 bases. Looked up from germline, CDR1 is KGHDR and CDR2 is SFDVKD. The V gene end was trimmed by 2 bases and the J gene end by 1 base; junction bases not matched to a gene: 1. This CDR3 comprises 15 residues. CDR3 region: CATSDSGGGTDTQYF. The CDR3 DNA sequence: TGTGCCACCAGTGATTCAGGGGGCGGCACAGATACGCAGTATTTT.

This clone was seen a few times. The chain recombines TRBV7-2 with TRBJ2-7; D is possibly TRBD2 (5 bases). The length of the CDR3 is 15 residues. V lost 5 bases and J 0 bases, leaving 14 bases between the germline ends. In germline, CDR1 is SGHTA, CDR2 FQGNSA. The CDR3 bases are TGTGCCAGCAGCGCTTACAGCGGACGCTCCTACGAGCAGTACTTC. Translating it yields CASSAYSGRSYEQYF. The full variable domain, completed using reference TRBV7-2 and TRBJ2-7, is GAGVSQSPSNKVTEKGKDVELRCDPISGHTALYWYRQSLGQGLEFLIYFQGNSAPDKSGLPSDRFSAERTGGSVSTLTIQRTQQEDSAVYLCASSAYSGRSYEQYFGPGTRLTVT.

This clone was seen once. This chain uses TRBV11-2 with TRBJ2-7, with TRBD2 matching over 7 bases. CDR3 length: 15 amino acids. V trimming: 2 bases; J trimming: 6 bases; junction bases outside the gene matches: 10. Germline V gene sequence: CDR1 SGHAT, CDR2 FQNNGV. The CDR3 DNA is TGTGCCAGCAGCTTACGCGGACTAGATGTCGGCGAGCAGTACTTC. This gives the protein CASSLRGLDVGEQYF.

The chain has TRBV7-6 and TRBJ2-7; D is perhaps TRBD1 or TRBD2 (6 bases each). This CDR3 contains 15 residues. Trimming removed 4 bases from V and 1 base from J, with 14 bases in between. The germline CDR1 and CDR2 sequences are SGHVS and FNYEAQ. The CDR3 loop is CASSSEGGASYEQYF. The CDR3 DNA sequence: TGTGCCAGCAGCTCGGAGGGGGGCGCGTCCTACGAGCAGTACTTC.

CDR3 protein: CAISRASREQFF. CDR3 sequence (DNA): TGTGCCATCTCCCGGGCTAGCAGGGAGCAGTTCTTC. The rearrangement uses TRBV19 and TRBJ2-1; TRBD2 might be the D (5 bases). Germline-derived CDR1 and CDR2 are LNHDA and SQIVND (reference sequence). Trimming cost V 10 bases and J 10 bases, with 17 bases left between them. The length of the CDR3 is 12 residues.

J is TRBJ1-1 and V is TRBV2, with D perhaps TRBD1 (5 bases). Trimming left V 6 bases short and J 2 bases short, with 16 bases between. The CDR3 runs to 15 residues. The germline CDR1 and CDR2 sequences are SNHLY and FYNNEI. The DNA of the CDR3 is TGTGCCAGCAGAAGTGGTCAGGGATTTAACACTGAAGCTTTCTTT. It translates to CASRSGQGFNTEAFF.

The chain joins TRBV21-1 to TRBJ1-1; the DNA was not used to check the table's D call, TRBD1. TRBV21-1 is described as a pseudogene. CDR3 length: 15 residues. The CDR3 DNA reads as TGTGCCAGCAGCGACCTCCGAGACAGGGCCACTGAAGCTTTCTTT. Protein: CASSDLRDRATEAFF.

About this clone: One end of the junction does not line up with germline, which may come from a read error. This sequence joins TRBV12-3 or TRBV12-4 and TRBJ2-1; D is undetermined. This CDR3 contains 12 residues. The CDR3 nucleotides are TGTGCCAGCAGTACCTCCTTCAATCAGCAGTTCTTC. Its translation is CASSTSFNQQFF.

A word on this clone: Distinct nucleotide sequences in the sample also encode this CDR3. This chain links TRBV12-3 or TRBV12-4 with TRBJ2-1, with D possibly being TRBD1 (6 bases). The V end was cut by 3 bases, the J end by 6 bases, with 9 bases between. This CDR3 is built from 13 residues. CDR3 amino acids: CASSLGAGNEQFF. CDR3 coding DNA: TGTGCCAGCAGTTTGGGGGCAGGCAATGAGCAGTTCTTC.

The chain employs TRBV7-3 and TRBJ1-2, with a weak D call TRBD1 (5 bases). The CDR3 extends over 13 amino acids. V lost 3 bases and J lost 6, with 11 bases in between. The V gene's germline CDR1 is SGHTA and CDR2 FQGTGA. Written as DNA, the CDR3 is TGTGCCAGCAGCTTGAGAGGAGGGGATGGCTACACCTTC. It translates to CASSLRGGDGYTF. Based on the CDR3 plus reference TRBV7-3 and TRBJ1-2, the full variable domain is GAGVSQTPSNKVTEKGKYVELRCDPISGHTALYWYRQSLGQGPEFLIYFQGTGAADDSGLPNDRFFAVRPEGSVSTLKIQRTERGDSAVYLCASSLRGGDGYTFGSGTRLTVV.

This chain uses TRBV19 with TRBJ1-6; unclear D gene. The germline gives CDR1 LNHDA, CDR2 SQIVND (reference sequence). Trimming shortened V by 8 bases and J by 0 bases, and 8 bases separated the two germline ends. The CDR3 extends over 14 amino acids. CDR3 sequence (DNA): TGTGCCAGTGGTGTAAGCTCCTATAATTCACCCCTCCACTTT. It encodes CASGVSSYNSPLHF. The full variable domain, in which reference TRBV19 and TRBJ1-6 provide the parts outside the CDR3, is DGGITQSPKYLFRKEGQNVTLSCEQNLNHDAMYWYRQDPGQGLRLIYYSQIVNDFQKGDIAEGYSVSREKKESFPLTVTSAQKNPTAFYLCASGVSSYNSPLHFGNGTRLTVT.

CDR3 protein: CASSLSTDTQYF. The CDR3 DNA is TGTGCCAGCAGCTTAAGCACAGATACGCAGTATTTT. This chain links TRBV7-2 with TRBJ2-3; D gene unclear. V gave up 2 bases and J gave up 0 bases, with 0 bases separating them. CDR1 is SGHTA and CDR2 is FQGNSA in the germline V gene. This CDR3 region has 12 residues.

The chain joins TRBV2 to TRBJ1-2; D remains unclear. The CDR3 is 11 amino acids. V dropped 6 bases and J dropped 7 bases, with 9 bases sitting between them. Germline V gene sequence: CDR1 SNHLY, CDR2 FYNNEI. DNA of the CDR3: TGTGCCAGCAGCGTGCTGGCTGGCTACACCTTC. Its translation: CASSVLAGYTF.

The chain couples TRBV6-2 or TRBV6-3 to TRBJ2-7, with D unclear. V lost 3 bases, J lost 6 bases, and 21 bases lay in between. This CDR3 contains 16 residues. Germline CDR1 reads MNHEY; CDR2 reads SVGEGT. The CDR3: CASSYGRASPNGEQYF. The CDR3 nucleotides read TGTGCCAGCAGTTATGGCAGAGCTTCTCCCAATGGCGAGCAGTACTTC.

V and J are TRBV6-1 and TRBJ2-7, with 12 positions matching TRBD2. The CDR3 length is 16 residues. The J segment lost 0 bases and the V segment lost 1 base, leaving 1 base of the junction unmatched. From germline, CDR1 is MNHNS and CDR2 SASEGT. CDR3 region: CASSEGTSGASYEQYF. The CDR3, as DNA: TGTGCCAGCAGTGAAGGGACTAGCGGGGCCTCCTACGAGCAGTACTTC.

The V call is TRBV14, the J call TRBJ1-6; tentative D call: TRBD1 (6 bases). The germline V and J ends were trimmed by 0 bases and 6 bases, with 9 bases remaining between them. Germline CDR1 is SGHDN and CDR2 is FVKESK. The CDR3 sequence is 15 residues long. In DNA, the CDR3 is TGTGCCAGCAGCCAAGATCAGGGGTTTAATTCACCCCTCCACTTT. Its translation is CASSQDQGFNSPLHF.

The genes are TRBV7-9 and TRBJ1-3; D is undetermined. Between the trimmed V and J ends, which lost 5 bases and 0 bases, there was a span of 17 bases. The CDR3 spans 17 residues. Germline lookup yields CDR1 SEHNR and CDR2 FQNEAQ (reference sequence). The CDR3: CASSTLPGFYSGNTIYF. Here the CDR3 DNA reads TGTGCCAGCAGCACTCTACCGGGATTTTACTCTGGAAACACCATATATTTT. Full variable domain (remainder filled in from reference TRBV7-9 and TRBJ1-3): DTGVSQNPRHKITKRGQNVTFRCDPISEHNRLYWYRQTLGQGPEFLTYFQNEAQLEKSRLLSDRFSAERPKGSFSTLEIQRTEQGDSAMYLCASSTLPGFYSGNTIYFGEGSWLTVV.

The CDR3: CASSFKQGYGYTF. Here the CDR3 DNA reads TGTGCCAGCAGCTTCAAACAGGGCTATGGCTACACCTTC. The chain is built from TRBV5-6 and TRBJ1-2; D is possibly TRBD1 (6 bases). This CDR3 is built from 13 residues. V was shortened by 2 bases and J by 4 bases, with 9 bases between the two germline ends. The germline CDR1 and CDR2 sequences are SGHDT and YYEEEE.

J is TRBJ2-7 and V is TRBV12-3 or TRBV12-4; D is ambiguous. The V end lost 3 bases, the J end lost 7 bases, and 10 bases lay between the germline ends. The CDR3 loop spans 12 amino acids. As DNA, the CDR3 is TGTGCCAGCAGTTTTTGGGGTGAGGAGCAGTACTTC. Protein: CASSFWGEEQYF.

The rearrangement joins TRBV5-1 to TRBJ2-7; D unclear. Trimming took off 4 bases at V and 1 base at J, with 3 bases between the two ends. Germline lookup yields CDR1 SGHRS and CDR2 YFSETQ. This CDR3 comprises 11 residues. The DNA of the CDR3 is TGCGCCAGCAGCCAGTCCTACGAGCAGTACTTC. Amino acid sequence: CASSQSYEQYF.

The chain recombines TRBV7-2 with TRBJ2-3; TRBD2 agrees at 12 bases. Germline values: CDR1 SGHTA, CDR2 FQGNSA. This CDR3 spans 18 amino acids. J was trimmed by 6 bases and V by 0 bases; bases with no gene match: 10. The CDR3: CASSLATSGGLRRDTQYF. The DNA for the CDR3 is TGTGCCAGCAGCTTAGCGACTAGCGGGGGCCTCCGACGGGATACGCAGTATTTT. The variable domain in full, with the rest retrieved from reference TRBV7-2 and TRBJ2-3, is GAGVSQSPSNKVTEKGKDVELRCDPISGHTALYWYRQSLGQGLEFLIYFQGNSAPDKSGLPSDRFSAERTGGSVSTLTIQRTQQEDSAVYLCASSLATSGGLRRDTQYFGPGTRLTVL.

The chain recombines TRBV18 with TRBJ2-2, with 10 bases matching TRBD2. The CDR3 sequence is 17 residues long. Germline V gene data show CDR1 as KGHSH and CDR2 as LQKENI. Trimming cost V 6 bases and J 0 bases; bases outside gene matches: 7. CDR3 sequence reads: CASSRGLAGANTGELFF. CDR3 in DNA: TGTGCCAGCTCTCGAGGGCTAGCGGGGGCGAACACCGGGGAGCTGTTTTTT.

The chain links TRBV19 to TRBJ2-7; tentatively, D is TRBD1 (6 bases). Trimming cost V 6 bases and J 1 base, with 13 bases left between them. The length of the CDR3 is 14 residues. The germline V gene encodes CDR1 LNHDA and CDR2 SQIVND (reference sequence). The CDR3, as DNA: TGTGCCAGTAGCCTCCACAGGGAGTCCTACGAGCAGTACTTC. The encoded protein is CASSLHRESYEQYF.

The genes are TRBV4-1 and TRBJ2-6, with a possible D match to TRBD1 (7 bases). This CDR3 is 16 amino acids long. The germline V gene encodes CDR1 MGHRA and CDR2 YSYEKL. V lost 1 base and J 4 bases, leaving 11 bases between the germline ends. The CDR3 is CASSQAEGAGANVLTF. The CDR3 DNA follows: TGCGCCAGCAGCCAAGCGGAGGGGGCCGGGGCCAACGTCCTGACTTTC.

The chain carries TRBV5-1 and TRBJ2-7; 7 bases align to TRBD1. Trimming took 0 bases from V and 1 from J; bases not matched to a gene: 7. Germline V CDR1 and CDR2: SGHRS, YFSETQ. This CDR3 spans 16 amino acids. CDR3 protein: CASSLGTGWVSYEQYF. The CDR3, as DNA: TGCGCCAGCAGCTTGGGGACAGGTTGGGTTTCCTACGAGCAGTACTTC. The whole variable domain, remainder taken from reference TRBV5-1 and TRBJ2-7, is KAGVTQTPRYLIKTRGQQVTLSCSPISGHRSVSWYQQTPGQGLQFLFEYFSETQRNKGNFPGRFSGRQFSNSRSEMNVSTLELGDSALYLCASSLGTGWVSYEQYFGPGTRLTVT.

This clone has a single count. The chain carries TRBV4-2 and TRBJ2-7; possibly TRBD2 for D (5 bases). CDR1 and CDR2 (germline): LGHNA, YNFKEQ. The CDR3 totals 14 residues. V gave up 2 bases and J gave up 2 bases, with 10 bases separating them. CDR3 sequence: CASSQSGSAYEQYF. CDR3 in DNA: TGTGCCAGCAGCCAAAGCGGTTCAGCCTACGAGCAGTACTTC.

The rearrangement joins TRBV28 to TRBJ2-5; 8 bases match TRBD2. CDR3 size: 14 residues. Germline CDR1 MDHEN, CDR2 SYDVKM. V dropped 6 bases and J dropped 4; count of bases not matched to a gene: 7. The CDR3 DNA reads TGTGCCAGCAGCACCGACGGGAGGGGAGAGACCCAGTACTTC. Encoded protein: CASSTDGRGETQYF.

V and J are TRBV18 and TRBJ2-3; the D is unclear. Germline loops: CDR1 KGHSH, CDR2 LQKENI. V was shortened by 0 bases and J by 5 bases, with 9 bases between the two germline ends. The CDR3 is 14 amino acids. In DNA, the CDR3 is TGTGCCAGCTCACCACCAGTAGGAGTAGATACGCAGTATTTT. Protein sequence: CASSPPVGVDTQYF.

V is TRBV7-2 and J is TRBJ1-6; D may be TRBD1 (5 bases). The CDR3 is 15 residues long. Trimming pared 5 bases from V and 6 bases from J, leaving 14 bases between. From germline, CDR1 is SGHTA and CDR2 FQGNSA. This chain's CDR3 is CASSPQGKGNSPLHF. The CDR3 DNA reads as TGTGCCAGCAGCCCCCAGGGCAAGGGTAATTCACCCCTCCACTTT.

The V and J genes are TRBV7-3 and TRBJ1-2, with D possibly TRBD1 on 6 matching bases. The CDR3 consists of 20 residues. Germline V lookup: CDR1 SGHTA, CDR2 FQGTGA. V lost 7 bases, J lost 5 bases, and 35 bases lay in between. The CDR3 spells CASKESSRKGSGHLSYGYTF. In DNA form, the CDR3 reads TGTGCCAGCAAGGAATCTTCACGCAAGGGTTCGGGACACCTGAGTTATGGCTACACCTTC.

The chain recombines TRBV28 with TRBJ1-1; TRBD1 is a possible D gene (6 bases). This CDR3 has 12 amino acids. Germline V gives CDR1 MDHEN, CDR2 SYDVKM. The V and J ends lost 2 bases and 11 bases respectively, with 12 bases between them. The DNA for the CDR3 is TGTGCCAGCAGTTTACTACAGGGTGGGGCTTTCTTT. Amino acid sequence: CASSLLQGGAFF. Using reference TRBV28 and TRBJ1-1 for the parts outside the CDR3, the full variable domain is DVKVTQSSRYLVKRTGEKVFLECVQDMDHENMFWYRQDPGLGLRLIYFSYDVKMKEKGDIPEGYSVSREKKERFSLILESASTNQTSMYLCASSLLQGGAFFGQGTRLTVV.